This T cell receptor beta chain was sequenced for a study of T cells in Graves' hyperthyroidism and ophthalmopathy. The investigators amplified TCR beta CDR3 regions from RNA transcripts. First-round RT-PCR with HTBI primers amplified the TCR CDR3 region. Via MiXCR, TCRdb re-called the multiplex PCR reads, giving one row per CDR3 protein. The sample consists of more than 550,000 distinct CDR3 sequences, nearly 45% of them appearing once. The germline CDR1 and CDR2 sequences are ENHRY and SYGVKD. Trimming left V 10 bases short and J 5 bases short, with 14 bases between. This CDR3 is built from 13 residues. This clonotype was found many times.

Sequenced sample: peripheral blood or thyroid tissue (not recorded which). The V gene is TRBV10-3, the J gene TRBJ1-4; TRBD1 might be the D (6 bases). The source is an adult man with Graves' disease, either hyperthyroidism or ophthalmopathy (not recorded which). CDR3: CATGTRDNEKLFF. The DNA for the CDR3 is TGTGCCACCGGGACAAGGGACAATGAAAAACTGTTTTTT.